The 27 T cell receptor beta chains given below trace back to one sample, sequenced in a study of shared clonotypes between healthy human individuals. As defined, naive CD8 cells were CD45RO-negative and positively selected for CCR7, with terminally differentiated effector memory CD45RA+ cells excluded. The data were produced by immunoSEQ multiplex PCR, yet TCRdb's version contains in-frame clones alone and is incomplete. The table has roughly 2 million clones, about 95% seen once; the top ten hold 0.9% to 1.4%. The source material was naive CD8+ T cells sorted from blood. Source of these receptors: a man between 18 and 29 years old in good health.

The chain recombines TRBV29-1 with TRBJ2-2; 7 nucleotides line up with TRBD1. The CDR3 sequence is 14 residues long. V shed 5 bases and J 4 bases; nucleotides not matched to a gene: 7. Germline lookup yields CDR1 SQVTM and CDR2 ANQGSEA. DNA of the CDR3: TGCAGCGTTTCAACAGGGGTACGCACCGGGGAGCTGTTTTTT. It codes for CSVSTGVRTGELFF.

This rearrangement joins TRBV4-1 to TRBJ2-5; D assignment may be TRBD1 or TRBD2 (7 bases each). The CDR3 is 15 residues long. The V gene's germline CDR1 is MGHRA and CDR2 YSYEKL. V was clipped by 3 bases and J by 5 bases, with 16 bases between them. CDR3 amino acids: CASSHQGEGLETQYF. The CDR3 bases are TGCGCCAGCAGCCACCAGGGGGAGGGGCTGGAGACCCAGTACTTC.

In regard to this clone: Other DNA sequences in the sample encode the same CDR3. This chain joins TRBV4-1 and TRBJ2-3; D ambiguous. Germline V gene lookup returns CDR1 MGHRA and CDR2 YSYEKL. The V gene lost 1 base and the J gene lost 1 base, with 9 bases spanning the gap. The CDR3 extends over 15 amino acids. This CDR3 is CASSQVGQGTDTQYF. CDR3 bases: TGCGCCAGCAGCCAAGTAGGGCAGGGCACAGATACGCAGTATTTT.

The chain links TRBV5-1 to TRBJ2-7; D not resolved. V lost 4 bases and J lost 0, with 11 bases in between. CDR3 length: 14 amino acids. The germline CDR1 and CDR2 sequences are SGHRS and YFSETQ. CDR3 sequence: CASSDGPSSYEQYF. The CDR3 DNA sequence: TGCGCCAGCAGCGATGGACCCTCCTCCTACGAGCAGTACTTC.

The chain carries TRBV7-3 and TRBJ2-5; D is uncertain. Germline CDR1 and CDR2: SGHTA and FQGTGA. This CDR3 has 13 amino acids. The V gene lost 5 bases and the J gene lost 3 bases, with 10 bases spanning the gap. CDR3 sequence: CASSLPNEETQYF. The CDR3 DNA reads TGTGCCAGCAGCCTCCCTAATGAAGAGACCCAGTACTTC.

For this clone: The sample has other DNA sequences that encode this CDR3 too. The chain recombines TRBV2 with TRBJ2-7, with D possibly matching TRBD2 (5 bases). The V end lost 1 base, the J end lost 7 bases, and 8 bases lay between the germline ends. Germline loops: CDR1 SNHLY, CDR2 FYNNEI. The CDR3 covers 12 residues. CDR3 DNA sequence: TGTGCCAGCAGTGAAGAGCGGCCTGAGCAGTACTTC. It encodes CASSEERPEQYF.

This chain joins TRBV7-9 and TRBJ2-7, with 12 bases lining up with TRBD2. V shed 5 bases and J 5 bases; nucleotides not matched to a gene: 7. This CDR3 region has 15 residues. Germline CDR1 is SEHNR and CDR2 is FQNEAQ (reference sequence). The CDR3 DNA sequence: TGTGCCAGCAGCACGACTAGCGGGAGTTCCCACGAGCAGTACTTC. Its protein is CASSTTSGSSHEQYF.

V and J are TRBV9 and TRBJ1-1; D is perhaps TRBD1 (6 bases). V gave up 3 bases and J gave up 3 bases, with 12 bases separating them. CDR1 and CDR2 from the germline V gene are SGDLS and YYNGEE. There are 14 residues in the CDR3. CDR3 nucleotides: TGTGCCAGCAGCGCGGCAGGGGCGGACACTGAAGCTTTCTTT. This codes for CASSAAGADTEAFF.

This clone appeared a single time. The CDR3 nucleotides read TGTGCCAGCAGCTTAGGGGGCCCCAGCTCCTACGAGCAGTACTTC. Translation gives CASSLGGPSSYEQYF. V gene TRBV7-9 combines with J gene TRBJ2-7, with a possible D match to TRBD1 (5 bases). Germline CDR1 and CDR2: SEHNR and FQNEAQ (reference sequence). The CDR3 loop spans 15 amino acids. V was clipped by 1 base and J by 0 bases, with 10 bases between them.

The V gene is TRBV7-6, the J gene TRBJ2-2; 8 nucleotides agree with TRBD2. Trimming at V came to 5 bases and at J to 4 bases, leaving 9 bases not matched to a gene. The CDR3 extends over 16 amino acids. Per the germline V gene, CDR1 is SGHVS and CDR2 is FNYEAQ. In nucleotides, the CDR3 is TGTGCCAGCAGCGTTACTAGCGGACATTCCACCGGGGAGCTGTTTTTT. Protein: CASSVTSGHSTGELFF.

A note on this clone: Other DNA sequences in the same sample also yield this CDR3. The chain joins TRBV4-1 to TRBJ1-2; D is unclear. The germline CDR1 and CDR2 sequences are MGHRA and YSYEKL. The V end lost 0 bases, the J end lost 5 bases, and 10 bases lay between the germline ends. There are 14 residues in the CDR3. Here the CDR3 reads CASSQDLQSYGYTF. The CDR3 DNA reads as TGCGCCAGCAGCCAAGATTTGCAGTCTTATGGCTACACCTTC.

The count of this clone is one. The V and J genes are TRBV5-6 and TRBJ2-1, with no clear D. V gave up 3 bases and J gave up 6 bases, with 13 bases separating them. Germline loops: CDR1 SGHDT, CDR2 YYEEEE. The CDR3 totals 14 residues. CDR3 region: CASSSPQVGNEQFF. CDR3 coding DNA: TGTGCCAGCAGCTCCCCGCAGGTTGGCAATGAGCAGTTCTTC.

Written as DNA, the CDR3 is TGTGCCAGCAGCTGGACAGAATATAATTCACCCCTCCACTTT. Translation: CASSWTEYNSPLHF. This chain uses TRBV27 with TRBJ1-6, with a possible D match to TRBD1 (6 bases). The CDR3 is made up of 14 amino acids. The V end was cut by 6 bases, the J end by 4 bases, with 10 bases between. Germline V lookup: CDR1 MNHEY, CDR2 SMNVEV (reference sequence).

The rearrangement joins TRBV11-2 to TRBJ2-2; the D gene is possibly TRBD2 (6 bases). Germline CDR1 is SGHAT and CDR2 is FQNNGV. This CDR3 region has 17 residues. V was trimmed by 4 bases and J by 4 bases, leaving 19 bases between them. CDR3 amino acids: CASSSHPRAGPTGELFF. DNA of the CDR3: TGTGCCAGCAGCTCCCATCCCCGCGCGGGGCCCACCGGGGAGCTGTTTTTT.

The chain has TRBV9 and TRBJ2-6; no clear D. Germline CDR1 SGDLS, CDR2 YYNGEE. This CDR3 has 15 residues. Trimming removed 0 bases at V and 0 bases at J, with 4 bases between. As DNA, the CDR3 is TGTGCCAGCAGCGTAGGCCTCTCTGGGGCCAACGTCCTGACTTTC. This codes for CASSVGLSGANVLTF.

The chain carries TRBV6-5 and TRBJ2-3; TRBD2 matches at 7 bases. This CDR3 comprises 14 residues. The V and J ends lost 10 bases and 4 bases, in that order; junction bases with no gene match: 11. Looked up from germline, CDR1 is MNHEY and CDR2 is SVGAGI. CDR3 DNA sequence: TGTGCCACCACGCCGAGGACTAGATCAGATACGCAGTATTTT. It translates to CATTPRTRSDTQYF.

The V gene is TRBV15, the J gene TRBJ2-7; TRBD1 matches at 9 bases. After removal of 4 bases from V and 3 bases from J, the junction contained 7 bases not matched to a gene. The CDR3 runs 15 residues. Germline CDR1 and CDR2: LNHNV and YYDKDF (reference sequence). This chain's CDR3 is CATSNPGTGFYEQYF. The CDR3 DNA reads TGTGCCACCAGCAACCCCGGGACAGGGTTCTACGAGCAGTACTTC.

The rearrangement uses TRBV7-9 and TRBJ1-2; D is unclear. The CDR3 runs 14 residues. V shed 1 base and J shed 8 bases, with 14 bases lying between them. Looked up from germline, CDR1 is SEHNR and CDR2 is FQNEAQ (reference sequence). CDR3 sequence reads: CASSLVLDSGGYTF. The CDR3 region has the DNA TGTGCCAGCAGCTTAGTACTGGATTCGGGCGGCTACACCTTC.

The chain has TRBV14 and TRBJ2-5; D not certain. Germline CDR1 reads SGHDN; CDR2 reads FVKESK. Trimming pared 1 base from V and 7 bases from J, leaving 7 bases between. CDR3 length equals 12 residues. The CDR3 sequence is CASSQGYGTQYF. The CDR3 region has the DNA TGTGCCAGCAGCCAAGGATACGGGACCCAGTACTTC.

The V gene is TRBV19, the J gene TRBJ2-7; D is possibly TRBD1 (8 bases). The CDR3 covers 15 residues. V lost 4 bases, J lost 4 bases, and 17 bases lay in between. CDR1 is LNHDA, CDR2 SQIVND, per germline (reference sequence). CDR3 region: CASSSGGQGLYEQYF. CDR3 in DNA: TGTGCCAGTAGTAGCGGAGGACAGGGACTATACGAGCAGTACTTC.

The V gene is TRBV4-1, the J gene TRBJ1-1; D is ambiguous. The germline V gene has CDR1 MGHRA and CDR2 YSYEKL. V was trimmed by 3 bases and J by 1 base, leaving 15 bases between them. The CDR3 length is 16 residues. The CDR3 DNA follows: TGCGCCAGCAGCCACGATTACGCGGTTGGGAACACTGAAGCTTTCTTT. It encodes CASSHDYAVGNTEAFF.

This chain links TRBV7-2 with TRBJ2-7; D is undetermined. The germline gives CDR1 SGHTA, CDR2 FQGNSA. The CDR3 is 14 amino acids. Trimming removed 5 bases at V and 2 bases at J, with 13 bases between. The CDR3 region is CASSLTGTAYEQYF. The CDR3 DNA is TGTGCCAGCAGCCTGACGGGCACCGCCTACGAGCAGTACTTC.

This sequence joins TRBV7-9 and TRBJ2-7; D might be TRBD2 (5 bases). V gave up 2 bases and J gave up 3 bases, with 11 bases separating them. Per the germline V gene, CDR1 is SEHNR and CDR2 is FQNEAQ (reference sequence). There are 14 residues in the CDR3. CDR3: CASSLRHGNYEQYF. The CDR3 bases are TGTGCCAGCAGCTTAAGACACGGGAACTACGAGCAGTACTTC.

In its sample, this clone was seen a few times. The chain is built from TRBV10-1 and TRBJ2-2, with D maybe TRBD2 (6 bases). Germline-derived CDR1 and CDR2 are WNHNN and SYGVQD (reference sequence). This CDR3 has 14 residues. V shed 4 bases and J shed 6 bases, with 12 bases lying between them. CDR3 in amino acids: CASSGVRDSGELFF. CDR3 coding DNA: TGCGCCAGCAGTGGAGTCAGGGACTCCGGGGAGCTGTTTTTT.

The chain links TRBV7-9 to TRBJ2-7; D remains unclear. CDR3 length equals 14 residues. CDR1 is SEHNR and CDR2 is FQNEAQ in the germline V gene (reference sequence). V shed 5 bases and J shed 4 bases, with 15 bases lying between them. The CDR3 is CASSQDTTSYEQYF. DNA of the CDR3: TGTGCCAGCAGCCAAGACACGACATCGTACGAGCAGTACTTC.

V and J are TRBV19 and TRBJ1-4; TRBD1 aligns across 7 bases. The CDR3 length is 14 residues. Germline lookup yields CDR1 LNHDA and CDR2 SQIVND (reference sequence). V trimming: 3 bases; J trimming: 8 bases; junction bases outside the gene matches: 6. CDR3 DNA: TGTGCCAGTAGTATTAAGGGGGCAGGAGAAAAACTGTTTTTT. It is translated as CASSIKGAGEKLFF.

The V and J genes are TRBV6-6 and TRBJ2-3, with 7 bases aligning to TRBD1. The J segment lost 0 bases and the V segment lost 7 bases, leaving 7 bases of the junction unmatched. This CDR3 contains 15 residues. The V gene's germline CDR1 is MNHNY and CDR2 SVGAGI (reference sequence). This CDR3 is CASTQRDSSTDTQYF. CDR3 in DNA: TGTGCCAGCACCCAACGGGACAGCAGCACAGATACGCAGTATTTT.